This TCR beta chain was captured in a study of CD8 T cells in ankylosing spondylitis (dated by TCRdb to about 2017). About the investigation overall: The study profiled T cell receptor beta repertoires in healthy donors and ankylosing spondylitis patients to find disease-linked TCR variants. The full study cohort was made up of over 20 ankylosing spondylitis patients and about a hundred healthy donors. Peripheral blood samples were taken, and synovial fluid was additionally collected from ankylosing spondylitis patients. What the authors observed across the whole study: A TCR beta motif of 7 or 8 highly homologous amino acid variants appeared characteristic of blood from ankylosing spondylitis patients. Some TCR beta motif variants had previously been reported in synovial fluid and blood of reactive arthritis patients, which suggested common disease-initiation mechanisms. The disease-linked clones had a CD8+ phenotype and were found at relatively low frequencies in peripheral blood. According to the report, matched synovial fluid samples from ankylosing spondylitis patients were significantly enriched for the disease-linked clones.

The V end gives up 1 base and the J end 7 bases, leaving 5 bases in the junction not matched to a gene. CDR1 and CDR2 are drawn from the germline V gene: SGHDT, YYEEEE. The CDR3 covers 14 residues, taking in both the cysteine and the phenylalanine. The kept DNA is CDR3 alone, 42 bases in frame from the first base. A few counts support this clonotype. This clone's antigen is unknown. There are no base qualities to consult, and no much larger clone falls within one base. The sequencer listed for this sample is Illumina HiSeq 2500. Quantitative 5'-RACE with molecular barcodes was used to prepare TCR beta libraries. In the source study's methods: To identify disease-linked TCR variants, a new computational method was used, one built on a probabilistic model of VDJ rearrangement. TCRdb cleaned the public reads at Q25 with fastp, built clones with MiXCR and kept in-frame beta chains. All rows with the same CDR3 protein become a single entry with the most common DNA and genes. The V and J calls here are based on TCRdb, not the publication. This sample holds 650,000 to 800,000 distinct CDR3 sequences; 19% were observed only once. Of the sample, around 20% is held by the ten largest clones.

The chain couples TRBV5-6 to TRBJ2-1; 7 central bases correspond to TRBD1. Material for sequencing was blood, either unsorted or a sorted T cell fraction (not recorded which). This receptor was identified in a male donor with ankylosing spondylitis. The bases are TGTGCCAGCAGCTTGTGGGGGACAGAAAATGAGCAGTTCTTC. This encodes CASSLWGTENEQFF. Outside the CDR3, residues come from the reference TRBV5-6 and TRBJ2-1 proteins, so the full variable domain is: DAGVTQSPTHLIKTRGQQVTLRCSPKSGHDTVSWYQQALGQGPQFIFQYYEEEERQRGNFPDRFSGHQFPNYSSELNVNALLLGDSALYLCASSLWGTENEQFFGPGTRLTVL.